This T cell receptor (beta chain) originates from a study of a mutant IDH1 vaccine in newly diagnosed glioma. Looking at the study overall: First vaccine doses came 4-6 weeks after radiotherapy alone, or with temozolomide cycles. Patients previously underwent radiotherapy, temozolomide, or both, and most underwent both.

This table comes from immunoSEQ multiplex PCR, and its TCRdb copy is limited to in-frame clones, with some not included. The sample includes approximately 52,000 clones, more than 75% seen only once; the top ten take around 4.9%. Study-level results: Alterations occurring in top peripheral T cell clonotypes seemed unrelated to pseudoprogression. Detectable vaccine-induced immune responses arose in 93.3% of patients.

A note on this clone: The antigen is not known.

Time point specified: week 47, end of study. Topical imiquimod was applied with each vaccine dose, which held 300 ug of mutant IDH1 20-mer peptide. V lost 4 bases to trimming and J lost 4 bases, with 10 bases between them. CDR3 length: 13 amino acids. The V gene's germline CDR1 is SNHLY and CDR2 FYNNEI. This TCR derives from a woman aged 40 to 55 with glioma. Some clones in this sample may be carry-over from other donors' samples. This sequence joins TRBV2 and TRBJ2-5; D ambiguous. This specimen consisted of PBMCs, obtained from a glioma patient whose treatment included an IDH1 peptide vaccine. CDR3 DNA sequence: TGTGCCAGCAGTGGCTATTCCCGAGAGACCCAGTACTTC. The encoded protein is CASSGYSRETQYF.